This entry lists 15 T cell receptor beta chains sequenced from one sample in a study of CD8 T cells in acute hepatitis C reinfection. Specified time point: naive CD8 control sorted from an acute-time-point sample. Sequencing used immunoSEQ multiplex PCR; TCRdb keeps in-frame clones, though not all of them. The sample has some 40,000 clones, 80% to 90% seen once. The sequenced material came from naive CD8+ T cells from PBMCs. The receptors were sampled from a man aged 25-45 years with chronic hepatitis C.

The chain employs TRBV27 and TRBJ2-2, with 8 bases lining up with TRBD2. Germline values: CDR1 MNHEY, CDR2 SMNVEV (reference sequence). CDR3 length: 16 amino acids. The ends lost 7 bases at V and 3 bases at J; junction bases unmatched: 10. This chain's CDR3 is CASTPLTSEDTGELFF. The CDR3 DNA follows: TGTGCCAGCACCCCCCTGACTAGCGAAGACACCGGGGAGCTGTTTTTT.

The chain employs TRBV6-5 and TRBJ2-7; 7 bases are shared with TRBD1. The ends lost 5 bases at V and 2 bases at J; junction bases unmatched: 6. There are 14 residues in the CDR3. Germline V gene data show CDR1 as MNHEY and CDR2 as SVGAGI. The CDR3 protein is CASSGQAQPYEQYF. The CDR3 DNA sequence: TGTGCCAGCAGTGGACAGGCCCAGCCCTACGAGCAGTACTTC.

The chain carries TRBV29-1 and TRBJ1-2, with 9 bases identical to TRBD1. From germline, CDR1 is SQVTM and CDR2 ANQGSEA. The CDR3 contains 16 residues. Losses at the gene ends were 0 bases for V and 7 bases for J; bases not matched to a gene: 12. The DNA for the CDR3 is TGCAGCGTTGAAGATGACCGGGGGACAGGGAACGGTGGCTACACCTTC. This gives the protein CSVEDDRGTGNGGYTF.

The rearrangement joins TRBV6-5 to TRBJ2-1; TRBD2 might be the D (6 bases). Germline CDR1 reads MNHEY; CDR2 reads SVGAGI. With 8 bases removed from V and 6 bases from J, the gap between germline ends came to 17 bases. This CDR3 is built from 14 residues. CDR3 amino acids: CASVSRRAPNEQFF. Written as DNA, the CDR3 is TGTGCCAGCGTGTCCAGGAGGGCTCCCAATGAGCAGTTCTTC.

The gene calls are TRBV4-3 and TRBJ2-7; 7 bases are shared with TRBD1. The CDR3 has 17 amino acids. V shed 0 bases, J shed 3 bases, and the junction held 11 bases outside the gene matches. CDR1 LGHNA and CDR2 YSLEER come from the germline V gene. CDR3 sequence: CASSQDFVRQGVYEQYF. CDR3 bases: TGCGCCAGCAGCCAAGATTTTGTTCGACAGGGAGTCTACGAGCAGTACTTC.

The CDR3 here is CASRFGETQYF. The CDR3 DNA reads as TGTGCCAGCAGGTTCGGGGAGACCCAGTACTTC. The gene calls are TRBV6-5 and TRBJ2-5; no clear D. Germline V lookup: CDR1 MNHEY, CDR2 SVGAGI. The V end lost 6 bases, the J end lost 5 bases, and 7 bases lay between the germline ends. This CDR3 region has 11 residues.

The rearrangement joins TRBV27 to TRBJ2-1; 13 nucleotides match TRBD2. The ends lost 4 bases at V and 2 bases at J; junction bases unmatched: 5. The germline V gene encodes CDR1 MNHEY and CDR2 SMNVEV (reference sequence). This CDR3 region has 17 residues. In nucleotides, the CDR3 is TGTGCCAGCAGTTCGGGACTAGCGGGACCAGCCTACAATGAGCAGTTCTTC. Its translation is CASSSGLAGPAYNEQFF.

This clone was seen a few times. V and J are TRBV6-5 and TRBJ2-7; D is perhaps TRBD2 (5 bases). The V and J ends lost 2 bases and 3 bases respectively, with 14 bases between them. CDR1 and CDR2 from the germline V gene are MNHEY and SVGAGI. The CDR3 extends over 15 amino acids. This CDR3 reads CASSYEVGVVYEQYF. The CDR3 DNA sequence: TGTGCCAGCAGTTACGAGGTCGGGGTGGTCTACGAGCAGTACTTC.

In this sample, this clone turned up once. CDR3 region: CASSLVGGPPTEAFF. CDR3 in DNA: TGTGCCAGCAGCTTGGTGGGGGGCCCACCCACTGAAGCTTTCTTT. The V call is TRBV5-4, the J call TRBJ1-1, with D maybe TRBD1 (6 bases). The ends were cut back, 0 bases at V and 4 bases at J, with 13 bases in the middle. Germline lookup yields CDR1 SGHNT and CDR2 YYREEE (reference sequence). The CDR3 contains 15 residues.

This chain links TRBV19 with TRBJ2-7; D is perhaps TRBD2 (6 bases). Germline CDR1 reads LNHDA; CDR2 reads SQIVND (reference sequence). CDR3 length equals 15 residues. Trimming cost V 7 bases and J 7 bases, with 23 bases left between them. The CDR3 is CASNTLGTPVEEQYF. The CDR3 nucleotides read TGTGCCAGTAATACACTCGGGACTCCAGTGGAGGAGCAGTACTTC. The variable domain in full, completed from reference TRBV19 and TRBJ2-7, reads DGGITQSPKYLFRKEGQNVTLSCEQNLNHDAMYWYRQDPGQGLRLIYYSQIVNDFQKGDIAEGYSVSREKKESFPLTVTSAQKNPTAFYLCASNTLGTPVEEQYFGPGTRLTVT.

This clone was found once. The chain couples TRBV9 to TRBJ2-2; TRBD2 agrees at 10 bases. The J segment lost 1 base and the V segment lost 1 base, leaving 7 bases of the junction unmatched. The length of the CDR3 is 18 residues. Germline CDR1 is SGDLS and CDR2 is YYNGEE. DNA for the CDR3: TGTGCCAGCAGCGTATCCAGCGGGGGGGAGAAGAACACCGGGGAGCTGTTTTTT. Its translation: CASSVSSGGEKNTGELFF.

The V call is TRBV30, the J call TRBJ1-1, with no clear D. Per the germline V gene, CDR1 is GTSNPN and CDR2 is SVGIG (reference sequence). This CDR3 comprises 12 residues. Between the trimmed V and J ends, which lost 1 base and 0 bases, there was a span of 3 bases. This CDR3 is CAWSDMNTEAFF. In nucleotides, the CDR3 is TGTGCCTGGAGTGACATGAACACTGAAGCTTTCTTT.

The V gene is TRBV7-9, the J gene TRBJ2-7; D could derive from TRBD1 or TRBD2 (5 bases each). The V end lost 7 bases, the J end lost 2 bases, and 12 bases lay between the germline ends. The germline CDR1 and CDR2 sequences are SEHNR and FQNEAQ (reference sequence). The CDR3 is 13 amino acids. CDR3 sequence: CASTNVGAYEQYF. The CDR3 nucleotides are TGTGCCAGCACTAATGTGGGGGCCTACGAGCAGTACTTC.

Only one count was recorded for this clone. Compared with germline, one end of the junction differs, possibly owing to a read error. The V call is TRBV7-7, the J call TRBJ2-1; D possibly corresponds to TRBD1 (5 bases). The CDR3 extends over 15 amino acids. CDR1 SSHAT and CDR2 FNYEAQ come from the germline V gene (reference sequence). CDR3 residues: CASSLTTAPHNEQFF. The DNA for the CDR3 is TGTGCTAGCAGCTTAACGACAGCCCCCCACAATGAGCAGTTCTTC.

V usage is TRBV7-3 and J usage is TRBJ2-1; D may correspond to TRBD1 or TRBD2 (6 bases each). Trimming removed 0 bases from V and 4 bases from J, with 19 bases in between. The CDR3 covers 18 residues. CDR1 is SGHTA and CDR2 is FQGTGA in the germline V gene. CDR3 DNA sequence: TGTGCCAGCAGCTTAACGGGGGGCTGGGCGGAGAATTACAATGAGCAGTTCTTC. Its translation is CASSLTGGWAENYNEQFF. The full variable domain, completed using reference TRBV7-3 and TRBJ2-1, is GAGVSQTPSNKVTEKGKYVELRCDPISGHTALYWYRQSLGQGPEFLIYFQGTGAADDSGLPNDRFFAVRPEGSVSTLKIQRTERGDSAVYLCASSLTGGWAENYNEQFFGPGTRLTVL.